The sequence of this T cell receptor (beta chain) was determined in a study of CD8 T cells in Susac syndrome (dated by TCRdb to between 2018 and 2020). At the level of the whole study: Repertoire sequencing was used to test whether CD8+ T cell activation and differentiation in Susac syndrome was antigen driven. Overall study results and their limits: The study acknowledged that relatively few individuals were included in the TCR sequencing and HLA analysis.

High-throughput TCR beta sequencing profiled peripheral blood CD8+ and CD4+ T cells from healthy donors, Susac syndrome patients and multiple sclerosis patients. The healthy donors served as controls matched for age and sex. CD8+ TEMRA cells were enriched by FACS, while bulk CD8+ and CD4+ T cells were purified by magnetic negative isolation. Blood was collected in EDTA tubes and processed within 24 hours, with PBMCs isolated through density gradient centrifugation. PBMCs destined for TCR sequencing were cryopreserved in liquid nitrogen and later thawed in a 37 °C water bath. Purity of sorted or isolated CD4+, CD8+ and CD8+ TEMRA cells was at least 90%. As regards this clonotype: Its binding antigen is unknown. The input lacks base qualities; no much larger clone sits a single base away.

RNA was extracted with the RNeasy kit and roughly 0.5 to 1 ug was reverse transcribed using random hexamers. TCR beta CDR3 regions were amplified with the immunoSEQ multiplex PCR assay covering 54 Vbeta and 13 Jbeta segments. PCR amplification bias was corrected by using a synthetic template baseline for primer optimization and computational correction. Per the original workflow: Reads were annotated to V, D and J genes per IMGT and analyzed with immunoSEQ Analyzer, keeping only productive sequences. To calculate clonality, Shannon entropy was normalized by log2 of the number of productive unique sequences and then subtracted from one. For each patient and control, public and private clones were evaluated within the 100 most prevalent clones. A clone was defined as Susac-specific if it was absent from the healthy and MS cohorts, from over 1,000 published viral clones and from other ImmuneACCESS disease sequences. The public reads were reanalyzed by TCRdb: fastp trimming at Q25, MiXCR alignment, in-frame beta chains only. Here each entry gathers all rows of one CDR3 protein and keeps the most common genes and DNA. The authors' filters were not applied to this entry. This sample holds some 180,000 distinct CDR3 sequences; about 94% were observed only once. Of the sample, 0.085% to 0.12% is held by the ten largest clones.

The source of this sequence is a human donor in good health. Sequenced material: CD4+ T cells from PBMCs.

The base sequence is TGTGCCAGCAGCCAAGTCTTACTAGCGGGAGCCCCAGAGACCCAGTACTTC. It specifies CASSQVLLAGAPETQYF. The V and J genes are TRBV27 and TRBJ2-5, with 11 bases aligning to TRBD2. Clipping removes 6 bases from V and 4 bases from J, with 13 as the unmatched junction base count. Including cysteine and phenylalanine, the CDR3 has 17 amino acids. Kept here is only the CDR3 DNA, which spans 51 bases and is read in frame from base 1. The germline V gene (reference sequence) gives CDR1 as MNHEY and CDR2 as SMNVEV.